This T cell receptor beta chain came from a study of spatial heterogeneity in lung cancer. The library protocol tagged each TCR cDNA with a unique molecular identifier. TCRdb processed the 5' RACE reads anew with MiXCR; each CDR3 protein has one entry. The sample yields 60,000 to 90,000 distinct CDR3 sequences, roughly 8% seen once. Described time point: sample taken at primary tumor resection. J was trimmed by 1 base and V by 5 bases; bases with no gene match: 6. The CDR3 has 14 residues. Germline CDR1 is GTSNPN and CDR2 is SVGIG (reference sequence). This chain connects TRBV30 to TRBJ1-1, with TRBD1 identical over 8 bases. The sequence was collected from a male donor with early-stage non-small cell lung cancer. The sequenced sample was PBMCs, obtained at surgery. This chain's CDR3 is CAWSRTGRNTEAFF. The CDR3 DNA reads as TGTGCCTGGTCCCGGACAGGGAGGAACACTGAAGCTTTCTTT. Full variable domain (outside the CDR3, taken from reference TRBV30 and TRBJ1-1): SQTIHQWPATLVQPVGSPLSLECTVEGTSNPNLYWYRQAAGRGLQLLFYSVGIGQISSEVPQNLSASRPQDRQFILSSKKLLLSDSGFYLCAWSRTGRNTEAFFGQGTRLTVV.